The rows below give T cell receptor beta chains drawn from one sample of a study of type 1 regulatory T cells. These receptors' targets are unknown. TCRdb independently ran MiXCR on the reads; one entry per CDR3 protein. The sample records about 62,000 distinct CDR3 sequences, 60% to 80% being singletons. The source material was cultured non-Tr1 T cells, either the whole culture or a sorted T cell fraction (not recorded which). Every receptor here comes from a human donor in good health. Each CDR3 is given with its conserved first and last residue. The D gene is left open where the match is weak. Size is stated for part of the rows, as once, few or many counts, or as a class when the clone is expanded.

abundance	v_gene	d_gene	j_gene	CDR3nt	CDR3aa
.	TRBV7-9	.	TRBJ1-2	TGTGCCAGCAGCCAGGATGGCGAATATGGCTACACCTTC	CASSQDGEYGYTF
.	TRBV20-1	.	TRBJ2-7	TGCAGTGTTCAGGCTATTAAACCGGGACAAAGAGGCTACGAGCAGTACTTC	CSVQAIKPGQRGYEQYF
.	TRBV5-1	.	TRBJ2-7	TGCGCCAGCAGCTTGGATCTTCAGGGAGGACCCTACGAGCAGTACTTC	CASSLDLQGGPYEQYF
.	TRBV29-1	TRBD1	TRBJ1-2	TGCAGCGTTGAAAGGGACAGGGGGCGAGGCTACACCTTC	CSVERDRGRGYTF
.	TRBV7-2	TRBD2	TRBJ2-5	TGTGCCAGCAGCTCCCGGGGGGAACAGACCCAGTACTTC	CASSSRGEQTQYF
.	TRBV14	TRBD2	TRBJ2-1	TGTGCCAGCAGCGATAGCGGGGCCAGCTCCTACAATGAGCAGTTCTTC	CASSDSGASSYNEQFF
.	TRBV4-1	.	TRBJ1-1	TGCGCCAGCAGCCAAGGGATGCCTGTAGGTGGGTACGATGAAGCTTTCTTT	CASSQGMPVGGYDEAFF
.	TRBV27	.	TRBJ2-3	TGTGCCAGCAGTTTAGTTGGGGGGCGACCGACCACAGATACGCAGTATTTT	CASSLVGGRPTTDTQYF
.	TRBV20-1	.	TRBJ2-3	TGCAGTGCTTCAAACCGGGCCGGAGGGACAGATACGCAGTATTTT	CSASNRAGGTDTQYF
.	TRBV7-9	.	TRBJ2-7	TGTGCCAGCAGTTTATCGGCAGGACTCCTCTACGAGCAGTACTTC	CASSLSAGLLYEQYF
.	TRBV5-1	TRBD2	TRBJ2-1	TGCGCCAGCAGCTTGGTGGCGGGAGTGGACAATGAGCAGTTCTTC	CASSLVAGVDNEQFF
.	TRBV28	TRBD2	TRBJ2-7	TGTGCCAGCAGTGGGATAGCGGGACTAGCCTACGAGCAGTACTTC	CASSGIAGLAYEQYF
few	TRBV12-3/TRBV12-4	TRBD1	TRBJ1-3	TGTGCCAGCAGTTTTTCCTACAGGGGAGGAAACACCATATATTTT	CASSFSYRGGNTIYF
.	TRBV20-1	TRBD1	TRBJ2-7	TGCAGTGCTAGACCCGGGACAGGAGAGATACAGCAGTACTTC	CSARPGTGEIQQYF
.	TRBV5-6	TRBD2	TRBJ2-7	TGTGCCAGCAGCTTGCAGGCGGGAGTGCAGAACGAGCAGTACTTC	CASSLQAGVQNEQYF